Listed below are T cell receptor beta chains from one sample, sequenced in a study of early T cells in non-severe SARS-CoV-2 infection. TCRdb re-called the 5' RACE reads through MiXCR, storing one row per CDR3 protein. Of tens of thousands of distinct CDR3 sequences in the sample, more than 9% were seen once. Sequenced sample: whole blood. The receptors were gathered from an adult who was a healthcare worker with PCR-confirmed SARS-CoV-2 infection or an uninfected control (not recorded which). Both conserved end residues are part of each CDR3. Fields, in order: V gene, clone size, J gene, D gene, CDR3 protein, CDR3 DNA. A D gene is named only where the DNA matches it firmly. For some rows the clone size is stated as once, few or many, or as a class when expanded; others skip it.

V: TRBV13
size: many
J: TRBJ2-3
D: TRBD2
CDR3: CASSLGKTSGGTQYF
DNA: TGTGCCAGCAGCTTAGGGAAGACTAGCGGCGGTACGCAGTATTTT

V: TRBV2
size: NA
J: TRBJ2-7
D: NA
CDR3: CASNVARSYEQYF
DNA: TGTGCCAGCAATGTTGCCCGATCCTACGAGCAGTACTTC

V: TRBV7-9
size: few
J: TRBJ2-3
D: TRBD2
CDR3: CASRSGMSPDTQYF
DNA: TGTGCCAGCAGGAGCGGGATGTCCCCAGATACGCAGTATTTT

V: TRBV5-6
size: NA
J: TRBJ2-1
D: TRBD2
CDR3: CASSALREKLSDEQFF
DNA: TGTGCCAGCAGCGCCCTGCGGGAGAAGTTGTCCGATGAGCAGTTCTTC

V: TRBV9
size: many
J: TRBJ2-3
D: NA
CDR3: CASSVGPTRDTQYF
DNA: TGTGCCAGCAGCGTAGGTCCCACCAGAGATACGCAGTATTTT

V: TRBV10-3
size: many
J: TRBJ2-1
D: NA
CDR3: CAISAPRLNEQFF
DNA: TGTGCCATCAGTGCCCCCCGCTTAAATGAGCAGTTCTTC

V: TRBV9
size: few
J: TRBJ1-2
D: NA
CDR3: CASSVQENWLGGYTF
DNA: TGTGCCAGCAGCGTACAGGAGAATTGGTTAGGGGGCTACACCTTC

V: TRBV3-1
size: many
J: TRBJ2-1
D: NA
CDR3: CASSLPNSNEQFF
DNA: TGTGCCAGCAGCCTGCCCAACTCCAATGAGCAGTTCTTC

V: TRBV7-8
size: NA
J: TRBJ1-5
D: NA
CDR3: CASSLGPGQRGGQPQHF
DNA: TGTGCCAGCAGCTTAGGGCCAGGACAACGAGGAGGACAGCCCCAGCATTTT

V: TRBV24-1
size: many
J: TRBJ2-1
D: NA
CDR3: CATSDWNGNEQFF
DNA: TGTGCCACCAGTGATTGGAACGGTAATGAGCAGTTCTTC

V: TRBV20-1
size: many
J: TRBJ1-1
D: NA
CDR3: CSARDQAGRATEAFF
DNA: TGCAGTGCTAGAGATCAGGCAGGGAGGGCCACTGAAGCTTTCTTT

V: TRBV27
size: many
J: TRBJ2-4
D: NA
CDR3: CASSLRQTLAKNIQYF
DNA: TGTGCCAGCAGTTTAAGACAGACCTTAGCCAAAAACATTCAGTACTTC

V: TRBV19
size: many
J: TRBJ2-7
D: TRBD2
CDR3: CATAAEGTSASYEQYF
DNA: TGTGCCACCGCGGCGGAGGGGACTAGCGCTTCCTACGAGCAGTACTTC

V: TRBV10-3
size: NA
J: TRBJ1-2
D: TRBD1
CDR3: CAISLGQGFSYTF
DNA: TGTGCCATCAGCCTCGGACAGGGGTTCAGCTACACCTTC

V: TRBV3-1
size: NA
J: TRBJ1-4
D: NA
CDR3: CASSQDRTLRSEKLFF
DNA: TGTGCCAGCAGCCAAGATAGGACGCTACGATCAGAGAAACTGTTTTTT

V: TRBV7-8
size: many
J: TRBJ2-1
D: TRBD2
CDR3: CASRRDTGTRRNEQFF
DNA: TGTGCCAGCAGGCGAGACACCGGGACTAGGCGGAATGAGCAGTTCTTC

V: TRBV20-1
size: many
J: TRBJ2-7
D: NA
CDR3: CSARDPQRVGEYEQYF
DNA: TGCAGTGCTAGAGACCCCCAGCGGGTCGGGGAATACGAGCAGTACTTC

V: TRBV20-1
size: many
J: TRBJ2-1
D: TRBD2
CDR3: CSAAGGLAGGGSYNEQFF
DNA: TGCAGTGCTGCGGGCGGACTAGCGGGAGGGGGGTCCTACAATGAGCAGTTCTTC

V: TRBV29-1
size: many
J: TRBJ2-4
D: NA
CDR3: CSVETVKAKNIQYF
DNA: TGCAGCGTTGAAACGGTAAAAGCCAAAAACATTCAGTACTTC

V: TRBV12-3/TRBV12-4
size: once
J: TRBJ1-2
D: TRBD1
CDR3: CASSRTGDGYTF
DNA: TGTGCCAGCAGTCGGACAGGGGATGGCTACACCTTC

V: TRBV27
size: many
J: TRBJ1-2
D: TRBD1
CDR3: CASSFGGQNYGYTF
DNA: TGTGCCAGCAGTTTTGGGGGACAGAACTATGGCTACACCTTC

V: TRBV6-1
size: NA
J: TRBJ2-7
D: TRBD1
CDR3: CASSEAGDRGLYF
DNA: TGTGCCAGCAGTGAAGCTGGGGACAGGGGGCTGTACTTC

V: TRBV6-1
size: few
J: TRBJ1-5
D: NA
CDR3: CASSWTDQPQHF
DNA: TGTGCCAGCAGTTGGACAGATCAGCCCCAGCATTTT

V: TRBV6-1
size: NA
J: TRBJ2-1
D: NA
CDR3: CASSEGAPPAQFF
DNA: TGTGCCAGCAGTGAAGGAGCGCCTCCTGCCCAGTTCTTC

V: TRBV4-1
size: few
J: TRBJ2-2
D: NA
CDR3: CASSQDAAGRRKTGELFF
DNA: TGCGCCAGCAGCCAAGATGCGGCAGGCAGGAGAAAAACCGGGGAGCTGTTTTTT

V: TRBV20-1
size: NA
J: TRBJ1-4
D: NA
CDR3: CSAAHGGTNEKLFF
DNA: TGCAGTGCGGCACATGGGGGGACTAATGAAAAACTGTTTTTT

V: TRBV2
size: NA
J: TRBJ1-6
D: TRBD1
CDR3: CASASTGGYSPLHF
DNA: TGTGCCAGCGCCTCGACAGGGGGCTATTCACCCCTCCACTTT

V: TRBV12-3/TRBV12-4
size: few
J: TRBJ2-5
D: TRBD2
CDR3: CASSLTGGGQETQYF
DNA: TGTGCCAGCAGTTTGACAGGCGGGGGGCAAGAGACCCAGTACTTC

V: TRBV12-3/TRBV12-4
size: many
J: TRBJ2-1
D: TRBD2
CDR3: CASSRGTSGSREQFF
DNA: TGTGCCAGCAGCCGAGGGACTAGCGGGAGTCGTGAGCAGTTCTTC

V: TRBV19
size: many
J: TRBJ2-2
D: NA
CDR3: CASSSRSVTGELFF
DNA: TGTGCCAGTAGTTCTCGGAGCGTCACCGGGGAGCTGTTTTTT

V: TRBV20-1
size: many
J: TRBJ2-5
D: NA
CDR3: CSAREDWGGVAQYF
DNA: TGCAGTGCTAGAGAAGACTGGGGCGGGGTGGCCCAGTACTTC

V: TRBV20-1
size: many
J: TRBJ2-1
D: NA
CDR3: CSARDPGRLNEQFF
DNA: TGCAGTGCTAGAGATCCGGGAAGGCTAAATGAGCAGTTCTTC

V: TRBV27
size: NA
J: TRBJ2-6
D: NA
CDR3: CASRRQADPSNVLTF
DNA: TGTGCCAGCAGAAGACAGGCCGACCCCTCCAACGTCCTGACTTTC

V: TRBV20-1
size: NA
J: TRBJ2-3
D: NA
CDR3: CSRLMGDTQYF
DNA: TGCAGCCGCCTGATGGGGGATACGCAGTATTTT

V: TRBV12-3/TRBV12-4
size: many
J: TRBJ2-7
D: TRBD2
CDR3: CASSLAGAGGSHEQYF
DNA: TGTGCCAGCAGTTTAGCGGGTGCGGGAGGGTCTCACGAGCAGTACTTC

V: TRBV5-1
size: NA
J: TRBJ2-3
D: TRBD1
CDR3: CASSPGDRARDTQYF
DNA: TGCGCCAGCAGCCCGGGGGACAGGGCGAGAGATACGCAGTATTTT

V: TRBV19
size: few
J: TRBJ2-5
D: NA
CDR3: CASSTGEGGQETQYF
DNA: TGTGCCAGTAGTACGGGGGAAGGGGGCCAAGAGACCCAGTACTTC

V: TRBV5-4
size: many
J: TRBJ2-3
D: NA
CDR3: CASSLAGLRGDTQYF
DNA: TGTGCCAGCAGCTTGGCCGGGCTCCGCGGAGATACGCAGTATTTT

V: TRBV11-2
size: many
J: TRBJ1-1
D: NA
CDR3: CASSLDFPGGTEAFF
DNA: TGTGCCAGCAGCTTAGACTTCCCCGGGGGCACTGAAGCTTTCTTT

V: TRBV25-1
size: many
J: TRBJ2-1
D: TRBD2
CDR3: CASSEATGTSLYNEQFF
DNA: TGTGCCAGCAGTGAAGCCACGGGGACTAGCCTTTACAATGAGCAGTTCTTC

V: TRBV18
size: NA
J: TRBJ1-1
D: NA
CDR3: CASSPTRNTEAFF
DNA: TGTGCCAGCTCCCCTACAAGAAACACTGAAGCTTTCTTT

V: TRBV4-2
size: NA
J: TRBJ1-3
D: NA
CDR3: CASSQQRGNTIYF
DNA: TGTGCCAGCAGCCAGCAACGCGGAAACACCATATATTTT

V: TRBV2
size: few
J: TRBJ2-7
D: NA
CDR3: CASMRGKRSYEQYF
DNA: TGTGCCAGCATGAGGGGGAAGCGGAGCTACGAGCAGTACTTC

V: TRBV2
size: many
J: TRBJ2-3
D: TRBD2
CDR3: CASSGTSGLTDTQYF
DNA: TGTGCCAGCAGTGGGACTAGCGGACTCACAGATACGCAGTATTTT

V: TRBV18
size: NA
J: TRBJ2-3
D: TRBD1
CDR3: CASSPYRQGLSTDTQYF
DNA: TGTGCCAGCTCACCATACAGACAGGGCCTAAGCACAGATACGCAGTATTTT

V: TRBV5-1
size: many
J: TRBJ2-2
D: NA
CDR3: CASSFTIDPNTGELFF
DNA: TGCGCCAGCAGCTTCACAATTGACCCGAACACCGGGGAGCTGTTTTTT

V: TRBV20-1
size: NA
J: TRBJ2-3
D: TRBD1
CDR3: CSAKTPGQADTQYF
DNA: TGCAGTGCTAAAACTCCAGGACAGGCAGATACGCAGTATTTT